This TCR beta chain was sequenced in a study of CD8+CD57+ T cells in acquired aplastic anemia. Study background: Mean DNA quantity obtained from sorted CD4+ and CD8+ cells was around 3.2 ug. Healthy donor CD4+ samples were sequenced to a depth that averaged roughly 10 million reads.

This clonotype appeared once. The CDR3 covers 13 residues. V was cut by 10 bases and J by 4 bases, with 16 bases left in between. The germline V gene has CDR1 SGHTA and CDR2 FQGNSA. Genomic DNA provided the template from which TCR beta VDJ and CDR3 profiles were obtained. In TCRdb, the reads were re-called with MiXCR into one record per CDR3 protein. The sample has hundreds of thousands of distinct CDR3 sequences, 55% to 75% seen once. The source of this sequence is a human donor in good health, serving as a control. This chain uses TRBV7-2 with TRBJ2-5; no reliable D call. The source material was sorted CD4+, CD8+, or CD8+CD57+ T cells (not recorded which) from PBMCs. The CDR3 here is CAISRGRSETQYF. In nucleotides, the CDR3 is TGTGCCATCTCTCGTGGTCGGTCAGAGACCCAGTACTTC.